This TCR beta chain was sequenced during a study of blood T cells in healthy people across ages. Germline assignment: CDR1 SQVTM and CDR2 ANQGSEA. The CDR3 is made up of 12 amino acids. Every donor gave 9 to 10 milliliters of peripheral blood. Total RNA, at least 6 micrograms per sample, was extracted from PBMCs. Sample-barcoded 5' priming and a J-beta primer mix drove a second PCR of roughly 7 to 11 cycles. TCRdb analysed the 5' RACE reads with MiXCR anew, one entry per CDR3 protein. The sample yields roughly 560,000 distinct CDR3 sequences, around 24% seen once. This clonotype has a handful of counts. This same sample was also taken into another study, of T cells of mothers and their children. That paper adds: RNA extracted was entirely used for cDNA synthesis, 1.5 ug per 15 ul. Mothers and children who were related shared slightly more overlap than unrelated pairs, but not significantly more.

Sequencing was done on a sample of blood. This receptor was identified in a boy aged 5-17 years in good health. The chain combines TRBV29-1 with TRBJ2-5, with 7 nucleotides matching TRBD1. With the DNA end fitting TRBJ2-7 better, the J assignment may be wrong. The CDR3 sequence: CSVVGTAYEQYF. The CDR3 DNA is TGCAGCGTTGTAGGGACAGCTTACGAGCAGTACTTC.